The 18 T cell receptor beta chains listed next were all sequenced from one sample in a study of blood T cell repertoires in COVID-19. Produced via immunoSEQ multiplex PCR; TCRdb's table is partial and in-frame only. The sample lists under 200,000 clones; roughly 80% were seen once. Sample: PBMCs or T cells enriched from blood (not recorded which). The receptor source for this set is a man in his fifties who had recovered from COVID-19.

V gene TRBV27 combines with J gene TRBJ2-7, with D perhaps TRBD1 (5 bases). The germline CDR1 and CDR2 sequences are MNHEY and SMNVEV (reference sequence). V lost 3 bases and J 9 bases, leaving 24 bases between the germline ends. CDR3 size: 16 residues. CDR3 loop: CASSFQGASLSVGQYF. The CDR3 coding sequence is TGTGCCAGCAGTTTCCAAGGGGCCAGTCTGAGTGTTGGGCAGTACTTC.

The CDR3, as DNA: TGTGCCAGCAGCCCAGGGACAGGGTCAAGCTTAAATCAGCCCCAGCATTTT. It yields the protein CASSPGTGSSLNQPQHF. The chain is built from TRBV9 and TRBJ1-5; 9 bases are shared with TRBD1. Germline V gene data show CDR1 as SGDLS and CDR2 as YYNGEE. V lost 4 bases and J lost 4; bases outside the gene matches: 12. This CDR3 is 17 amino acids long.

This clone was detected a few times. The V call is TRBV4-1, the J call TRBJ2-2, with TRBD2 matching over 11 bases. CDR1 and CDR2 (germline): MGHRA, YSYEKL. With 3 bases clipped from V and 0 bases from J, the junction kept 6 bases outside the gene matches. This CDR3 has 18 residues. In DNA form, the CDR3 reads TGCGCCAGCAGCCAGTCACTAGCGGGGGCCGCGAACACCGGGGAGCTGTTTTTT. This sequence encodes CASSQSLAGAANTGELFF.

J is TRBJ2-6 and V is TRBV7-3; 9 positions agree with TRBD2. V was clipped by 0 bases and J by 0 bases; unmatched bases: 6. The germline gives CDR1 SGHTA, CDR2 FQGTGA. The CDR3 covers 19 residues. Here the CDR3 DNA reads TGTGCCAGCAGCTTAACGGCTAGCGGGACCCCCTCTGGGGCCAACGTCCTGACTTTC. It specifies CASSLTASGTPSGANVLTF. The full variable domain, its missing parts supplied by reference TRBV7-3 and TRBJ2-6, is GAGVSQTPSNKVTEKGKYVELRCDPISGHTALYWYRQSLGQGPEFLIYFQGTGAADDSGLPNDRFFAVRPEGSVSTLKIQRTERGDSAVYLCASSLTASGTPSGANVLTFGAGSRLTVL.

This sequence joins TRBV2 and TRBJ1-2; 7 bases align to TRBD1. Germline V CDR1 and CDR2: SNHLY, FYNNEI. J gave up 1 base and V 6 bases, and 8 bases lay outside the gene matches. The CDR3 extends over 15 amino acids. This chain's CDR3 is CASRIRDSDNYGYTF. CDR3 DNA: TGTGCCAGCAGGATCCGGGACAGCGATAACTATGGCTACACCTTC.

The chain links TRBV2 to TRBJ1-2, with D unclear. Germline loops: CDR1 SNHLY, CDR2 FYNNEI. V lost 11 bases and J 0 bases, leaving 7 bases between the germline ends. This CDR3 is built from 11 residues. The CDR3 spells CAPPSNYGYTF. The CDR3 coding sequence is TGTGCCCCCCCATCTAACTATGGCTACACCTTC.

V usage is TRBV2 and J usage is TRBJ1-4, with a possible D match to TRBD1 (6 bases). CDR1 is SNHLY, CDR2 FYNNEI, per germline. V was trimmed by 6 bases and J by 4 bases, leaving 15 bases between them. The CDR3 runs 15 residues. CDR3 amino acids: CASRGTWGHNEKLFF. The CDR3 DNA is TGTGCCAGCAGGGGGACATGGGGTCATAATGAAAAACTGTTTTTT.

The J gene is TRBJ2-3, the V gene TRBV9; D uncertain. The germline V and J ends were trimmed by 4 bases and 3 bases, with 12 bases remaining between them. CDR1 is SGDLS, CDR2 YYNGEE, per germline. The CDR3 runs to 14 residues. CDR3: CASSPQAYTDTQYF. DNA of the CDR3: TGTGCCAGCAGCCCGCAAGCTTATACAGATACGCAGTATTTT. The variable domain in full, with the rest retrieved from reference TRBV9 and TRBJ2-3, is DSGVTQTPKHLITATGQRVTLRCSPRSGDLSVYWYQQSLDQGLQFLIQYYNGEERAKGNILERFSAQQFPDLHSELNLSSLELGDSALYFCASSPQAYTDTQYFGPGTRLTVL.

The genes are TRBV19 and TRBJ1-5; 9 positions agree with TRBD1. This CDR3 is built from 16 residues. J lost 7 bases, V lost 3 bases, and 10 bases had no gene match. The germline V gene has CDR1 LNHDA and CDR2 SQIVND (reference sequence). The DNA of the CDR3 is TGTGCCAGTAGTATGAGCGGGACAGGGCTAAGCCAGCCCCAGCATTTT. Translation: CASSMSGTGLSQPQHF.

Only a few counts were recorded for this clone. V and J are TRBV7-9 and TRBJ2-3; TRBD2 might be the D (5 bases). The germline gives CDR1 SEHNR, CDR2 FQNEAQ (reference sequence). The CDR3 consists of 14 residues. Deletions cut 2 bases from V and 1 base from J, with 7 bases between. The CDR3 spells CASSLTRGTDTQYF. The CDR3 DNA sequence: TGTGCCAGCAGCTTAACTAGAGGCACAGATACGCAGTATTTT.

This clone occurred once. The chain uses TRBV11-2 and TRBJ2-7; 7 bases agree with TRBD1. CDR1 SGHAT and CDR2 FQNNGV come from the germline V gene. The CDR3 is made up of 14 amino acids. The ends lost 5 bases at V and 8 bases at J; junction bases unmatched: 12. The CDR3 DNA is TGTGCCAGCAGCCCTAATATCGGACAGGACCAGCAGTACTTC. Translation: CASSPNIGQDQQYF. Looking up the rest from reference TRBV11-2 and TRBJ2-7 gives the full variable domain: EAGVAQSPRYKIIEKRQSVAFWCNPISGHATLYWYQQILGQGPKLLIQFQNNGVVDDSQLPKDRFSAERLKGVDSTLKIQPAKLEDSAVYLCASSPNIGQDQQYFGPGTRLTVT.

The rearrangement uses TRBV10-1 and TRBJ2-2, with D maybe TRBD1 (6 bases). CDR1 WNHNN and CDR2 SYGVQD come from the germline V gene (reference sequence). The CDR3 has 16 residues. V lost 4 bases to trimming and J lost 0 bases, with 12 bases between them. Here the CDR3 reads CASSVAGDANTGELFF. The CDR3 DNA sequence: TGCGCCAGCAGTGTAGCAGGGGACGCGAACACCGGGGAGCTGTTTTTT.

The V call is TRBV5-5, the J call TRBJ1-1; the D gene is possibly TRBD1 (6 bases). Germline values: CDR1 SGHKS, CDR2 YYEKEE (reference sequence). The CDR3 is 14 amino acids. V lost 5 bases and J 0 bases, leaving 11 bases between the germline ends. The CDR3 DNA is TGTGCCAGCAGGTGGGACAATTTGAACACTGAAGCTTTCTTT. The encoded protein is CASRWDNLNTEAFF.

This clone was picked up one time. CDR3 residues: CASSLGTGRNQPQHF. The CDR3 nucleotides are TGCGCCAGCAGCCTAGGGACAGGCCGCAATCAGCCCCAGCATTTT. The genes are TRBV4-3 and TRBJ1-5, with TRBD1 matching 8 bases. Germline V CDR1 and CDR2: LGHNA, YSLEER. Trimming cost V 4 bases and J 2 bases; bases outside gene matches: 4. This CDR3 is built from 15 residues.

The genes are TRBV5-5 and TRBJ2-7; 9 nucleotides line up with TRBD1. The junction had 7 bases not matched to a gene; V was cut back by 0 bases and J by 0 bases. CDR1 and CDR2 from the germline V gene are SGHKS and YYEKEE (reference sequence). The CDR3 sequence is 17 residues long. The CDR3 is CASSLGADRGFSYEQYF. The DNA for the CDR3 is TGTGCCAGCAGCTTGGGTGCCGACAGGGGGTTCTCCTACGAGCAGTACTTC.

This chain joins TRBV19 and TRBJ1-4; D unresolved. Germline lookup yields CDR1 LNHDA and CDR2 SQIVND (reference sequence). With 9 bases removed from V and 4 bases from J, the gap between germline ends came to 15 bases. This CDR3 is 14 amino acids long. The CDR3 nucleotides are TGTGCCAGCCACAACGAGGTGCTTAATGAAAAACTGTTTTTT. Translating it yields CASHNEVLNEKLFF.

The V and J genes are TRBV10-3 and TRBJ1-1; 8 nucleotides line up with TRBD1. Germline V gives CDR1 ENHRY, CDR2 SYGVKD. Losses at the gene ends were 2 bases for V and 4 bases for J; bases not matched to a gene: 18. The CDR3 is 19 amino acids. Written as DNA, the CDR3 is TGTGCCATCAGTGAGGCACCCCGGAGGACAGGGCCAGGGAGCACTGAAGCTTTCTTT. Translated, it gives CAISEAPRRTGPGSTEAFF.

The chain joins TRBV7-9 to TRBJ1-2; 7 nucleotides match TRBD1. The CDR3 spans 13 residues. V was clipped by 4 bases and J by 5 bases; unmatched bases: 4. The germline gives CDR1 SEHNR, CDR2 FQNEAQ (reference sequence). In DNA, the CDR3 is TGTGCCAGCAGCTACGGGACAGATTATGGCTACACCTTC. The encoded protein is CASSYGTDYGYTF.